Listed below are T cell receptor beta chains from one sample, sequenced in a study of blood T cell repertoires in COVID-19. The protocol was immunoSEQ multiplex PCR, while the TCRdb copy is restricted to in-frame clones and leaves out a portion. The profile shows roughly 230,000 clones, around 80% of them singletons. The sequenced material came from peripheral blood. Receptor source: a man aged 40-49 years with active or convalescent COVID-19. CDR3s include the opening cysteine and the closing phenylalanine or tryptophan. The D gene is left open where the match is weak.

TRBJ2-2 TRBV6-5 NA TGTGCCAGCGGGGGGACCCTCAGGGCCGGGGAGCTGTTTTTT CASGGTLRAGELFF
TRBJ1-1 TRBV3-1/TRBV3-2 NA TGTGCCAGCAGCCAGCGACAGAATTCTCTCAAGAACACTGAAGCTTTCTTT CASSQRQNSLKNTEAFF
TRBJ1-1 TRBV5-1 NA TGCGCCAGCAGCTTGGAACAGAGCATGAACACTGAAGCTTTCTTT CASSLEQSMNTEAFF
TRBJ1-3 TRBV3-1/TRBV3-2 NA TGTGCCAGCAGCCTAAGTCGGGGATCTGGAAACACCATATATTTT CASSLSRGSGNTIYF
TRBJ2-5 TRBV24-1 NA TGTGCCACCAGTGCCCGACATCGAGCTTCACAAGAGACCCAGTACTTC CATSARHRASQETQYF
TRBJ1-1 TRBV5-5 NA TGTGCCAGCAGCTTGTTTGAGGGAGGGAACACTGAAGCTTTCTTT CASSLFEGGNTEAFF
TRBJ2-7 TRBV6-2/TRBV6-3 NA TGTGCCAGCAGTAGTCCGGGGGGCCGCGGGTCCTACGAGCAGTACTTC CASSSPGGRGSYEQYF
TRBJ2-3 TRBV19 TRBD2 TGTGCCAGTAGTATACGGGGGGACGAAGGAGATACGCAGTATTTT CASSIRGDEGDTQYF
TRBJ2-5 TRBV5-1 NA TGCGCCAGCAGAGGGGCGGTGATGGGGGAGACCCAGTACTTC CASRGAVMGETQYF
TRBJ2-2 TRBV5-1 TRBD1 TGCGCCAGCAGCAACGACAGGGGTCTGGCCACCGGGGAGCTGTTTTTT CASSNDRGLATGELFF
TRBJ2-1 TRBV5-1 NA TGCGCCAGCAGCTCCCGGGACTGGGGGTCGGATGAGCAGTTCTTC CASSSRDWGSDEQFF
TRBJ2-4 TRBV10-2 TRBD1 TGCGCCAGCAGACAGGGGGCCAAAAACATTCAGTACTTC CASRQGAKNIQYF
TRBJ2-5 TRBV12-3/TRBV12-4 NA TGTGCCAGCAGTTTCCGGGAAGAGGAGACCCAGTACTTC CASSFREEETQYF
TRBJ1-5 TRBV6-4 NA TGTGCCAGCAGTGACCTCCAGGGGCCGTATAGCAATCAGCCCCAGCATTTT CASSDLQGPYSNQPQHF
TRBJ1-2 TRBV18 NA TGTGCCAGCTCACCACGGGCAGGTGAATATGGCTACACCTTC CASSPRAGEYGYTF
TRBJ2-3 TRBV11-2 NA TGTGCCAGCAGCTTAGTAAGCGGAAGGGAGGCAGATACGCAGTATTTT CASSLVSGREADTQYF
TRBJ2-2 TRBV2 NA TGTGCCAGCAGGGTTGGCGGGAACACCGGGGAGCTGTTTTTT CASRVGGNTGELFF
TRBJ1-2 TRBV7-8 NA TGTGCCAGCAGCTTAGCCAGGGACTTTGGCTACACCTTC CASSLARDFGYTF
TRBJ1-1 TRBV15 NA TGTGCCACCAGCAGTAACAGGGTGAACACTGAAGCTTTCTTT CATSSNRVNTEAFF
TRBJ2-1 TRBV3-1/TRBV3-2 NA NA CASSQVGGGSLLFF
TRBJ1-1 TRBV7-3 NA TGTGCCAGTTCGCCAGGGCCGAACACTGAAGCTTTCTTT CASSPGPNTEAFF